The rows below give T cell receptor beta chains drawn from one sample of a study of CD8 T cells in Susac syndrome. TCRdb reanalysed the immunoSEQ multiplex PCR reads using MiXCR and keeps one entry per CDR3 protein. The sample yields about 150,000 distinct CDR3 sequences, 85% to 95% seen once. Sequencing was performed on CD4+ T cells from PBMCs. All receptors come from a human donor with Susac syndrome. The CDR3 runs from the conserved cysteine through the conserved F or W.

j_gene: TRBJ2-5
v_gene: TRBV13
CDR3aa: CASSPRQGRAEETQYF

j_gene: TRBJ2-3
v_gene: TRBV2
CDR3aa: CASSPTGGYAPF

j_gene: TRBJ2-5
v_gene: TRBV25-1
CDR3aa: CASSEPLLAKETQYF

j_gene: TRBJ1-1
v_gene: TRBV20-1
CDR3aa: CSAAQGARTEAFF

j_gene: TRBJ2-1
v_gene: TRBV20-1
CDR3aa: CSAPQRTLDNEQFF

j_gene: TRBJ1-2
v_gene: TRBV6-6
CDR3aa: CASSPYIEGDGYTF

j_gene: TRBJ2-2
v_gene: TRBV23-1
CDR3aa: CASVVREQAMDTGELFF

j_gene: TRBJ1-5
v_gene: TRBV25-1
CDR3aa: CASSVQGKDQPQHF

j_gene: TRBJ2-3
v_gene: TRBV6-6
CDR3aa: CASRYRLDRGKYF

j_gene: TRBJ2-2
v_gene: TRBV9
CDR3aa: CASSPRTSGGGTGELFF

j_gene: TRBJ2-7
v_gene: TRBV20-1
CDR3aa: CSPTNRQGLGEQYF

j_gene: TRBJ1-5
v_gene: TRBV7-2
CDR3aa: CASQPQHF